This TCR beta chain was obtained from a study of T-cell reconstitution after alpha-beta-depleted transplantation in children. This clonotype appeared a few times. Its antigen remains unknown. Findings and caveats of the study: T-cell counts and diversity at one year post-transplant came mainly from newly produced T cells. There were some patients whose high TCRbeta diversity at day 60 came from surviving recipient T cells and thymic progenitors. Reported findings indicate that, about two months after transplant, alpha-beta T cells came from several hundred expanded clones, which were derived from non-depleted graft cells.

Unique molecular identifiers tagged the TCRbeta library. TCRdb re-analysed the PCR reads in MiXCR, keeping a single row per CDR3 protein. The data hold fewer than 700,000 distinct CDR3 sequences, with over 10% observed a single time. The CDR3 extends over 16 amino acids. V was cut by 3 bases and J by 2 bases, with 15 bases left in between. This receptor was identified in a male patient between 10 and 17 years old who had a stem cell transplant for acute myeloid leukemia, so the T cells may come from the graft donor. The sample in question was PBMCs, mostly from graft donor cells, obtained 360 days after TCRalphabeta/CD19-depleted stem cell transplant. The chain is built from TRBV12-3 or TRBV12-4 and TRBJ2-3; tentative D call: TRBD2 (6 bases). CDR3 sequence reads: CASSLKLATNTDTQYF. The CDR3 DNA is TGTGCCAGCAGTTTGAAACTAGCCACTAACACAGATACGCAGTATTTT.